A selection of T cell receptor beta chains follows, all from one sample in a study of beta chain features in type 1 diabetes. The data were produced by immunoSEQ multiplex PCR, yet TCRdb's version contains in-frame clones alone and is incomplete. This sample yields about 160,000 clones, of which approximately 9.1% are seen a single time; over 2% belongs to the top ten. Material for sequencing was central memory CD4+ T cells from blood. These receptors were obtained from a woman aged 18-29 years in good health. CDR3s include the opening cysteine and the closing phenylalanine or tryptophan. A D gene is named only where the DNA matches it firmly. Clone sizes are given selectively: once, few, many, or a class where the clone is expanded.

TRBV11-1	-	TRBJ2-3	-	CASSIHQEDTQYF	TGTGCCAGCAGCATTCACCAGGAAGATACGCAGTATTTT
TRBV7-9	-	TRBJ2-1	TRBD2	CASSSGGDYNEQFF	TGTGCCAGCAGCTCGGGGGGAGATTACAATGAGCAGTTCTTC
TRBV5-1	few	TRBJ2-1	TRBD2	CASSLSTSGGEQFF	TGCGCCAGCAGCTTGTCGACTAGCGGAGGTGAGCAGTTCTTC
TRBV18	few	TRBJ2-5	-	CASSPSRGTKETQYF	TGTGCCAGCTCCCCGAGTCGGGGGACGAAAGAGACCCAGTACTTC
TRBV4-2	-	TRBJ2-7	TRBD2	CASSQGSGRAYDEQYF	TGTGCCAGCAGCCAAGGAAGCGGGAGGGCCTACGACGAGCAGTACTTC
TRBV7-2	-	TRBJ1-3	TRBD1	CASSLRQGAGNTIYF	TGTGCCAGCAGCTTAAGACAGGGCGCTGGAAACACCATATATTTT
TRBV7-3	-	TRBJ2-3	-	CASSSGASTDTQYF	TGTGCCAGCAGCTCAGGGGCGTCCACAGATACGCAGTATTTT
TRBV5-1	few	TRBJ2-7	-	CASSLDQGTIHEQYF	TGCGCCAGCAGCTTGGACCAGGGTACTATTCACGAGCAGTACTTC
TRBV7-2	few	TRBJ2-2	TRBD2	CASSPSLAGGGELFF	TGTGCCAGCAGTCCATCCCTAGCGGGGGGCGGGGAGCTGTTTTTT
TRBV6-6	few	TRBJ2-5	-	CASSDPGMETQYF	TGTGCCAGCAGTGACCCCGGGATGGAGACCCAGTACTTC
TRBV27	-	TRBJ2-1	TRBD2	CASRLAGGNEQFF	TGTGCCAGCAGACTAGCGGGGGGCAATGAGCAGTTCTTC
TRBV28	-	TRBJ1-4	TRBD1	CASSPTGGGEKLFF	TGTGCCAGCAGCCCGACAGGGGGTGGGGAAAAACTGTTTTTT
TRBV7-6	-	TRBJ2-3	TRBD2	CASSSRSGGSDTQYF	TGTGCCAGCAGCTCCCGATCGGGGGGGTCAGATACGCAGTATTTT
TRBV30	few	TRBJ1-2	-	CAWTLQEIYGYTF	TGTGCCTGGACCTTACAGGAGATCTATGGCTACACCTTC
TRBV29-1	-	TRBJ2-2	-	CSVAWASNTGELFF	TGCAGCGTTGCCTGGGCTAGCAACACCGGGGAGCTGTTTTTT
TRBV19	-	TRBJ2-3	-	CASRERRATDTQYF	TGTGCCAGTAGGGAGCGGAGAGCCACAGATACGCAGTATTTT
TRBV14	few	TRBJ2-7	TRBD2	CASSHTLAGVYEQYF	TGTGCCAGCAGCCATACCCTAGCGGGAGTCTACGAGCAGTACTTC
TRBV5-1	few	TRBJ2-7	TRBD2	CASSPGTSDPYEQYF	TGCGCCAGCAGCCCCGGGACTAGCGACCCCTACGAGCAGTACTTC
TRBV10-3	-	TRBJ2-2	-	CAISEWGTSTNTGELFF	TGTGCCATCAGTGAGTGGGGGACATCCACGAACACCGGGGAGCTGTTTTTT
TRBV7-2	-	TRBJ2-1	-	CASSPYIAALGDEQFF	TGTGCCAGCAGCCCATATATAGCGGCATTGGGCGATGAGCAGTTCTTC
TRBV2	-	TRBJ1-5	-	CAFKRTEGQPQHF	TGTGCCTTCAAGAGGACTGAAGGCCAGCCCCAGCATTTT
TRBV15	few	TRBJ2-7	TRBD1	CATSRLGTGRIYEQYF	TGTGCCACCAGCAGACTCGGGACAGGGAGAATCTACGAGCAGTACTTC